Sequencing of this T cell receptor (beta chain) was carried out in a study of T cell clonality in common variable immunodeficiency. General study results and limits: Fewer deletions and N-nucleotide insertions were reportedly seen in common variable immunodeficiency TCR beta sequences. CVID subjects had higher TCRbeta clonality than healthy controls, most marked in about a third.

Patients and controls were mostly of Caucasian heritage. Replacement immunoglobulin had been given to every CVID subject for at least one year. Points on this clone: Its antigen is still unknown.

The assay was immunoSEQ multiplex PCR, and TCRdb's table has in-frame clones only and misses some. The sample shows about 20,000 clones, none of them appearing just once. The TCR originated in a human donor with common variable immunodeficiency. The sequenced sample was peripheral blood mononuclear cells.

The covered CDR3 bases are TGTGCCAGTAGTATCGGACAGGGGGCTAACTATGGC. It encodes CASSIGQGANYG. The full CDR3 sequence reads CASSIGQGANYGYTF. This rearrangement joins TRBV19 to TRBJ1-2; TRBD1 agrees at 10 bases. The sequence runs out 3 residues before the end of the CDR3; the remainder is reconstructed from the germline J gene. Per the germline V gene, CDR1 is LNHDA and CDR2 is SQIVND (reference sequence). The trim removed 3 bases at V and 0 bases at J, leaving 1 base unmatched. CDR3 size: 15 residues.